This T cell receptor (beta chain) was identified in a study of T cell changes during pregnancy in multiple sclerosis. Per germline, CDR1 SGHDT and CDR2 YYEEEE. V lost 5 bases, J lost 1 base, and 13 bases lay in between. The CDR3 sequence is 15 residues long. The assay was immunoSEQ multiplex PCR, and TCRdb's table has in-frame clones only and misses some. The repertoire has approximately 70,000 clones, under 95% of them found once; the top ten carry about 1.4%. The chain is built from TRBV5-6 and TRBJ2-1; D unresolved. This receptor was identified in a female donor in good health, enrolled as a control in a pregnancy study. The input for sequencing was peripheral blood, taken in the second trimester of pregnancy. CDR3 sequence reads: CASSFTLESYNEQFF. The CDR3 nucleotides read TGTGCCAGCAGTTTTACACTGGAGTCCTACAATGAGCAGTTCTTC. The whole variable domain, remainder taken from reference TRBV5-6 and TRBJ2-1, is DAGVTQSPTHLIKTRGQQVTLRCSPKSGHDTVSWYQQALGQGPQFIFQYYEEEERQRGNFPDRFSGHQFPNYSSELNVNALLLGDSALYLCASSFTLESYNEQFFGPGTRLTVL.